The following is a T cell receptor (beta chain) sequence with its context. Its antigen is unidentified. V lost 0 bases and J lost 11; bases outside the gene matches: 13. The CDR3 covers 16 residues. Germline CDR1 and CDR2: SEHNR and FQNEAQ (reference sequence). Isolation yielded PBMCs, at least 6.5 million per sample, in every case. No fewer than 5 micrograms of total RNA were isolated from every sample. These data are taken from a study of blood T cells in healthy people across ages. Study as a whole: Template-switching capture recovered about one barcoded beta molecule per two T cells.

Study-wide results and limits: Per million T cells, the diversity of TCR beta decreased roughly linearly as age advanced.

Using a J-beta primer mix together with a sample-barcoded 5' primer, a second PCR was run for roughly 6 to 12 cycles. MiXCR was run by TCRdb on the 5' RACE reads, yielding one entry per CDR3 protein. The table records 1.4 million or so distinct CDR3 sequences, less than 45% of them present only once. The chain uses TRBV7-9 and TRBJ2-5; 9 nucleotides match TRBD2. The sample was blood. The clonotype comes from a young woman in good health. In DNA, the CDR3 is TGTGCCAGCAGCTTAGCTTTGGGACTAGCTTACCATGAGCAGTACTTC. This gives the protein CASSLALGLAYHEQYF.